The 22 T cell receptor beta chains given below trace back to one sample, sequenced in a study of T cell responses to AZD1222 COVID-19 vaccine. Libraries were prepared by immunoSEQ multiplex PCR; TCRdb keeps only in-frame clonotypes and omits some of them. The sample carries roughly 150,000 clones, roughly nine tenths recorded once. This specimen was peripheral blood, taken after recovery from COVID-19. The origin of the receptors is an adult who had recovered from COVID-19.

The J gene is TRBJ2-1, the V gene TRBV5-4; tentative D call: TRBD2 (5 bases). The CDR3 contains 15 residues. Germline CDR1 and CDR2: SGHNT and YYREEE (reference sequence). V shed 2 bases and J shed 0 bases, with 9 bases lying between them. This CDR3 reads CASSLGSSSYNEQFF. The CDR3 region has the DNA TGTGCCAGCAGCTTAGGGAGTAGCTCCTACAATGAGCAGTTCTTC.

The chain employs TRBV10-3 and TRBJ2-1; TRBD2 matches at 14 bases. CDR1 is ENHRY, CDR2 SYGVKD, per germline. The CDR3 covers 16 residues. The J segment lost 7 bases and the V segment lost 5 bases, leaving 7 bases of the junction unmatched. CDR3: CAISRGLAGELNEQFF. The CDR3 DNA sequence: TGTGCCATCAGTCGGGGACTAGCGGGAGAGTTGAATGAGCAGTTCTTC.

The V call is TRBV4-3, the J call TRBJ1-1; D possibly corresponds to TRBD1 (5 bases). Germline V gene data show CDR1 as LGHNA and CDR2 as YSLEER. V dropped 5 bases and J dropped 9 bases, with 13 bases sitting between them. This CDR3 contains 12 residues. CDR3 residues: CASSLTGAQAFF. CDR3 coding DNA: TGCGCCAGCAGCTTAACCGGGGCCCAAGCTTTCTTT.

This chain uses TRBV24-1 with TRBJ2-3; 9 positions agree with TRBD2. The CDR3 has 16 residues. V gave up 5 bases and J gave up 3 bases; unmatched junction bases: 8. Germline lookup yields CDR1 KGHDR and CDR2 SFDVKD. CDR3 sequence reads: CATSVGGRATTDTQYF. CDR3 bases: TGTGCCACCAGTGTAGGCGGGAGGGCCACAACAGATACGCAGTATTTT.

The chain links TRBV2 to TRBJ1-5, with no clear D. Trimming shortened V by 6 bases and J by 5 bases, and 14 bases separated the two germline ends. Germline-derived CDR1 and CDR2 are SNHLY and FYNNEI. The CDR3 has 14 residues. CDR3 bases: TGTGCCAGCAGCCCCTCGAGTTATGATCAGCCCCAGCATTTT. Its translation is CASSPSSYDQPQHF.

The chain employs TRBV7-2 and TRBJ2-7; 7 nucleotides agree with TRBD1. The germline CDR1 and CDR2 sequences are SGHTA and FQGNSA. The CDR3 is 17 amino acids. V lost 5 bases and J lost 2; bases outside the gene matches: 15. CDR3 nucleotide sequence: TGTGCCAGCAGCCATGATTTAAGGACAGGACGTCCCTACGAGCAGTACTTC. Residues: CASSHDLRTGRPYEQYF.

The V gene is TRBV18, the J gene TRBJ1-1; 11 nucleotides match TRBD1. The CDR3 spans 14 residues. The germline V gene encodes CDR1 KGHSH and CDR2 LQKENI. J was trimmed by 7 bases and V by 4 bases; bases with no gene match: 5. CDR3 protein: CASSLGQGAVEAFF. CDR3 coding DNA: TGTGCCAGCTCACTCGGACAGGGGGCGGTTGAAGCTTTCTTT.

The chain uses TRBV7-2 and TRBJ2-7, with 8 bases identical to TRBD1. The junction had 10 bases not matched to a gene; V was cut back by 1 base and J by 5 bases. The CDR3 runs 16 residues. The germline CDR1 and CDR2 sequences are SGHTA and FQGNSA. CDR3 amino acids: CASSLGQGYGGNEQYF. The CDR3 DNA reads TGTGCCAGCAGCTTAGGACAGGGGTACGGAGGGAACGAGCAGTACTTC. The full variable domain, rest sourced from reference TRBV7-2 and TRBJ2-7, is GAGVSQSPSNKVTEKGKDVELRCDPISGHTALYWYRQSLGQGLEFLIYFQGNSAPDKSGLPSDRFSAERTGGSVSTLTIQRTQQEDSAVYLCASSLGQGYGGNEQYFGPGTRLTVT.

This clone is a singleton in its sample. This rearrangement joins TRBV19 to TRBJ2-7; D possibly uses TRBD1 or TRBD2 (6 bases each). CDR1 is LNHDA, CDR2 SQIVND, per germline (reference sequence). The CDR3 covers 15 residues. V was cut by 8 bases and J by 7 bases, with 24 bases left in between. The CDR3 sequence: CASSSQGTAPREQYF. CDR3 nucleotides: TGTGCCAGTTCCTCTCAGGGGACTGCCCCCCGGGAGCAGTACTTC.

This clone was recorded only once. The V gene is TRBV6-5, the J gene TRBJ2-1; the D gene is possibly TRBD2 (5 bases). The CDR3 covers 16 residues. Germline CDR1 and CDR2: MNHEY and SVGAGI. Trimming left V 2 bases short and J 3 bases short, with 14 bases between. CDR3 sequence (DNA): TGTGCCAGCAGTTACGGAGGATTCTCCAACTACAATGAGCAGTTCTTC. This codes for CASSYGGFSNYNEQFF.

V is TRBV19 and J is TRBJ1-2, with 8 bases matching TRBD1. Trimming removed 5 bases from V and 3 bases from J; junction bases left unmatched: 5. From germline, CDR1 is LNHDA and CDR2 SQIVND (reference sequence). This CDR3 is built from 14 residues. The CDR3: CASSPTGVDYGYTF. The CDR3, as DNA: TGTGCCAGTAGTCCGACAGGGGTAGACTATGGCTACACCTTC.

The chain links TRBV28 to TRBJ2-3, with D possibly called TRBD1 or TRBD2 (5 bases each). The CDR3 is 15 amino acids. Germline CDR1 MDHEN, CDR2 SYDVKM. V was shortened by 5 bases and J by 4 bases, with 16 bases between the two germline ends. This chain's CDR3 is CASSGPTVGADTQYF. The CDR3 DNA reads as TGTGCCAGCAGTGGCCCCACGGTGGGGGCAGATACGCAGTATTTT. The complete variable domain, with remaining parts taken from reference TRBV28 and TRBJ2-3, reads DVKVTQSSRYLVKRTGEKVFLECVQDMDHENMFWYRQDPGLGLRLIYFSYDVKMKEKGDIPEGYSVSREKKERFSLILESASTNQTSMYLCASSGPTVGADTQYFGPGTRLTVL.

The chain is built from TRBV6-6 and TRBJ1-2, with a tentative D call TRBD1 (6 bases). The germline V and J ends were trimmed by 2 bases and 7 bases, with 14 bases remaining between them. This CDR3 spans 14 amino acids. In germline, CDR1 is MNHNY, CDR2 SVGAGI (reference sequence). CDR3 amino acids: CASSYDGGAGGYTF. In DNA form, the CDR3 reads TGTGCCAGCAGTTACGACGGGGGGGCTGGTGGCTACACCTTC.

This rearrangement joins TRBV5-4 to TRBJ1-6; TRBD1 matches 8 bases. The CDR3 length is 17 residues. V lost 0 bases and J lost 7; bases outside the gene matches: 9. Per germline, CDR1 SGHNT and CDR2 YYREEE (reference sequence). This chain's CDR3 is CASSLAGSGGKNSPLHF. The CDR3 coding sequence is TGTGCCAGCAGCTTGGCAGGCTCAGGGGGCAAAAATTCACCCCTCCACTTT.

This CDR3 reads CASPLTSGEYNEQFF. The DNA of the CDR3 is TGTGCCAGTCCGCTTACTAGCGGGGAGTACAATGAGCAGTTCTTC. V is TRBV9 and J is TRBJ2-1, with 10 bases fitting TRBD2. The CDR3 length is 15 residues. From germline, CDR1 is SGDLS and CDR2 YYNGEE. The trim removed 8 bases at V and 4 bases at J, leaving 9 bases unmatched.

The CDR3 protein is CASSSKGTGGGEQFF. The CDR3 DNA reads TGTGCCAGCTCATCCAAAGGGACAGGGGGCGGTGAGCAGTTCTTC. This sequence joins TRBV18 and TRBJ2-1; 12 bases agree with TRBD1. This CDR3 region has 15 residues. The V gene's germline CDR1 is KGHSH and CDR2 LQKENI. J gave up 9 bases and V 5 bases, and 8 bases lay outside the gene matches.

The rearrangement links TRBV15 to TRBJ1-1; 8 bases line up with TRBD1. Germline CDR1 is LNHNV and CDR2 is YYDKDF (reference sequence). The CDR3 spans 15 residues. V lost 0 bases to trimming and J lost 6 bases; unmatched junction nucleotides: 6. CDR3 in DNA: TGTGCCACCAGCAGAGATAGGGCAGGGGGCCCTGAAGCTTTCTTT. Protein product: CATSRDRAGGPEAFF.

This CDR3 is CASSLDRMNTEAFF. CDR3 DNA sequence: TGTGCCAGCAGCTTGGACAGGATGAACACTGAAGCTTTCTTT. The chain links TRBV7-3 to TRBJ1-1; 7 bases map to TRBD1. This CDR3 comprises 14 residues. The J segment lost 0 bases and the V segment lost 3 bases, leaving 1 base of the junction unmatched. Germline V gene lookup returns CDR1 SGHTA and CDR2 FQGTGA.

V gene TRBV9 combines with J gene TRBJ1-1; TRBD1 might be the D (5 bases). Germline V CDR1 and CDR2: SGDLS, YYNGEE. Trimming removed 0 bases at V and 3 bases at J, with 9 bases between. This CDR3 has 14 amino acids. In DNA, the CDR3 is TGTGCCAGCAGCGTAGAAGGACATCACACTGAAGCTTTCTTT. Translated: CASSVEGHHTEAFF.

The chain joins TRBV5-6 to TRBJ1-2; D gene unclear. V lost 3 bases to trimming and J lost 1 base, with 10 bases between them. This CDR3 comprises 14 residues. In germline, CDR1 is SGHDT, CDR2 YYEEEE. CDR3 protein: CASSSYLFNYGYTF. CDR3 in DNA: TGTGCCAGCAGCTCCTACTTATTTAACTATGGCTACACCTTC.

The chain is built from TRBV28 and TRBJ1-2, with 12 nucleotides matching TRBD1. Germline-derived CDR1 and CDR2 are MDHEN and SYDVKM. With V trimmed by 2 bases and J by 0 bases, 7 bases remained unmatched. The CDR3 has 18 residues. CDR3 DNA sequence: TGTGCCAGCAGTTTACCTACAGGGACAGGGGGCACTAACTATGGCTACACCTTC. This codes for CASSLPTGTGGTNYGYTF.

This clone was seen a handful of times. V gene TRBV28 combines with J gene TRBJ2-1; D gene uncertain. Germline CDR1 is MDHEN and CDR2 is SYDVKM. Trimming shortened V by 7 bases and J by 9 bases, and 16 bases separated the two germline ends. This CDR3 spans 13 amino acids. CDR3 coding DNA: TGTGCCAGCATGTTCAGCCCTGACACTGAGCAGTTCTTC. Protein product: CASMFSPDTEQFF.